This T cell receptor beta chain emerged from a study of T-cell memory formation after mild COVID-19. Study details: Largely donor-specific TCR clusters were found.

TCRalpha and TCRbeta libraries used 5'RACE with constant-segment primers and UMIs. TCRdb re-analysed the 5' RACE reads in MiXCR, keeping a single row per CDR3 protein. The table has about 82,000 distinct CDR3 sequences, about 16% seen once; the top ten hold 39%. The germline V and J ends were trimmed by 3 bases and 0 bases, with 12 bases remaining between them. The germline CDR1 and CDR2 sequences are MGHRA and YSYEKL. The CDR3 loop spans 16 amino acids. The study's findings and limits: Some responding clones appeared in pre-infection memory, suggesting cross-reactive memory joined. The study found balanced CD4/CD8 in clones contracting day 15 to 85 and a CD4+ lean in later expanders.

Comment on this clonotype: Its antigen is still unknown.

The source of this sequence is a man aged 18 to 29 who had mild COVID-19 (a few samples of this study predate the infection). Cell type and time point are not known. The chain uses TRBV4-1 and TRBJ1-3; D is perhaps TRBD1 (5 bases). Sequencing used PBMCs or a T cell subset sorted from them (not recorded which). CDR3 DNA sequence: TGCGCCAGCAGCCAGGCCGGGGGGGGCTCTGGAAACACCATATATTTT. As protein: CASSQAGGGSGNTIYF.